These 4 T cell receptor beta chains were sequenced from one sample in a study of blood T cell repertoires in COVID-19. The table came from immunoSEQ multiplex PCR; TCRdb's copy has only in-frame clones and leaves some out. The table lists over 200,000 clones, roughly 80% of them singletons. Material for sequencing was PBMCs or T cells enriched from blood (not recorded which). These receptors all come from a man aged 55 to 70 who had recovered from COVID-19.

V is TRBV10-2 and J is TRBJ1-2; possible D gene TRBD1, 5 bases. CDR3 length equals 13 residues. Germline-derived CDR1 and CDR2 are WSHSY and SAAADI. The V end was cut by 5 bases, the J end by 2 bases, with 9 bases between. The CDR3 protein is CASSQAGNYGYTF. The CDR3 region has the DNA TGCGCCAGCAGTCAGGCAGGGAACTATGGCTACACCTTC.

The genes are TRBV19 and TRBJ1-3; 7 nucleotides align to TRBD1. V lost 6 bases to trimming and J lost 0 bases; unmatched junction nucleotides: 11. The CDR3 totals 17 residues. Per germline, CDR1 LNHDA and CDR2 SQIVND (reference sequence). CDR3 nucleotides: TGTGCCAGTAGGGACGAACGGGACAGCCACTCTGGAAACACCATATATTTT. It specifies CASRDERDSHSGNTIYF.

V usage is TRBV6-5 and J usage is TRBJ1-2; 9 bases agree with TRBD1. The CDR3 has 13 amino acids. V lost 6 bases and J lost 8; bases outside the gene matches: 7. Germline-derived CDR1 and CDR2 are MNHEY and SVGAGI. CDR3 sequence reads: CASSRGQGKGYTF. The DNA of the CDR3 is TGTGCCAGCAGCCGAGGACAGGGGAAGGGCTACACCTTC.

The V call is TRBV5-1, the J call TRBJ1-4; D gene ambiguous. The CDR3 runs 13 residues. Germline V gives CDR1 SGHRS, CDR2 YFSETQ. Trimming removed 3 bases from V and 0 bases from J, with 3 bases in between. The CDR3 reads CASSYSTNEKLFF. DNA for the CDR3: TGCGCCAGCAGCTACTCAACTAATGAAAAACTGTTTTTT.